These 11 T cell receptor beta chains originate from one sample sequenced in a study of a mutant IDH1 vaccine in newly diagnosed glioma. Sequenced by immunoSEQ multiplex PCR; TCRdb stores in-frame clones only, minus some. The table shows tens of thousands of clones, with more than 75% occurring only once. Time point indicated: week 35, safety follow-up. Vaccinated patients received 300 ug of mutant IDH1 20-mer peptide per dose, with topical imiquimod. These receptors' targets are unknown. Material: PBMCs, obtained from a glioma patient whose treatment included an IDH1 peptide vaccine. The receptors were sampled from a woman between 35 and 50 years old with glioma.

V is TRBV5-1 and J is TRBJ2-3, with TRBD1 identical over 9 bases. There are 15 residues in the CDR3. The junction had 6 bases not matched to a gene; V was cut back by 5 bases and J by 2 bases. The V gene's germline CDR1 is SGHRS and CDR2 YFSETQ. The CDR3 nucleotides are TGCGCCAGCAGGCCCGGGACAGGGCTCACAGATACGCAGTATTTT. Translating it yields CASRPGTGLTDTQYF.

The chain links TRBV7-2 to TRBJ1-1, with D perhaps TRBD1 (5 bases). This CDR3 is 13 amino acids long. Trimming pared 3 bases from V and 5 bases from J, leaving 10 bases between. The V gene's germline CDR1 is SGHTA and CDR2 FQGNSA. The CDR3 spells CASSLGGRTEAFF. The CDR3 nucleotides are TGTGCCAGCAGCTTGGGGGGAAGGACTGAAGCTTTCTTT.

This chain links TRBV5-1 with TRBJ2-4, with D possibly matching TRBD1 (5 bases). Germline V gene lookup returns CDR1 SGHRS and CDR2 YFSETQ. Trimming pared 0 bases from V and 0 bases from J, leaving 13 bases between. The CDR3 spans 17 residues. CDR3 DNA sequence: TGCGCCAGCAGCTTGGAGGGGAACCTAGGAGCCAAAAACATTCAGTACTTC. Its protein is CASSLEGNLGAKNIQYF.

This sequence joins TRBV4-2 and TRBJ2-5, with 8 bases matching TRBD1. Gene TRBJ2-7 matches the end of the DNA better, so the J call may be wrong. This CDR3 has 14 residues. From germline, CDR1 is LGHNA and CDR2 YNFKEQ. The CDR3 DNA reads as TGTGCCAGCAGCCAAGGACAGGGGACTTACGAGCAGTACTTC. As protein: CASSQGQGTYEQYF.

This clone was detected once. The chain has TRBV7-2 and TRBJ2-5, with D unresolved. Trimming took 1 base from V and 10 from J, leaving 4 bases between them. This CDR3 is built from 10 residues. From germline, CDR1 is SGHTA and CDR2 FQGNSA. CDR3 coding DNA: TGTGCCAGCAGCTTAGGGTACCAGTACTTC. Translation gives CASSLGYQYF. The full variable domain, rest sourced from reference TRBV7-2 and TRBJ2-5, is GAGVSQSPSNKVTEKGKDVELRCDPISGHTALYWYRQSLGQGLEFLIYFQGNSAPDKSGLPSDRFSAERTGGSVSTLTIQRTQQEDSAVYLCASSLGYQYFGPGTRLLVL.

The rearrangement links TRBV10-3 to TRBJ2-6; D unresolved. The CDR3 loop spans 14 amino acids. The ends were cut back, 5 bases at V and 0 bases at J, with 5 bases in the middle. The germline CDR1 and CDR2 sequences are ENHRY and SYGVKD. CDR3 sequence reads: CAISPNSGANVLTF. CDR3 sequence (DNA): TGTGCCATCAGTCCGAACTCTGGGGCCAACGTCCTGACTTTC.

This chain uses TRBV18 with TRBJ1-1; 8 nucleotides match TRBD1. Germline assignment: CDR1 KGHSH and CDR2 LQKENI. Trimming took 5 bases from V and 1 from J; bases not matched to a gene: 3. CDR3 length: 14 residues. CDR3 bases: TGTGCCAGCTCAGCCGACAGGGGGAACACTGAAGCTTTCTTT. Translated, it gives CASSADRGNTEAFF.

The DNA for the CDR3 is TGTGCCAGCAGCTTAGGAAGGGGGAGCTCCTACGAGCAGTACTTC. Encoded protein: CASSLGRGSSYEQYF. This chain links TRBV7-9 with TRBJ2-7; tentative D call: TRBD1 (6 bases). V was shortened by 1 base and J by 0 bases, with 10 bases between the two germline ends. The CDR3 has 15 amino acids. The germline V gene encodes CDR1 SEHNR and CDR2 FQNEAQ (reference sequence).

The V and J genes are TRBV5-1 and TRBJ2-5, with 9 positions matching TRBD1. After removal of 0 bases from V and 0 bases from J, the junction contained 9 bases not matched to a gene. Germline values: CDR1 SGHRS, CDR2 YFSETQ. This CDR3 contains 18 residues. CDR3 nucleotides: TGCGCCAGCAGCTTGGTCGGGACAGGGATCTTGTACCAAGAGACCCAGTACTTC. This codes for CASSLVGTGILYQETQYF.

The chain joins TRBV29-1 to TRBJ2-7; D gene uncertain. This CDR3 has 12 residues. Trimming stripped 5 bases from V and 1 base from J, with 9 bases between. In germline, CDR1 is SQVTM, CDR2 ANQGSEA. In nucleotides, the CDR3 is TGCAGCGTTTATTCCAGTTCCTACGAGCAGTACTTC. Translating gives CSVYSSSYEQYF.

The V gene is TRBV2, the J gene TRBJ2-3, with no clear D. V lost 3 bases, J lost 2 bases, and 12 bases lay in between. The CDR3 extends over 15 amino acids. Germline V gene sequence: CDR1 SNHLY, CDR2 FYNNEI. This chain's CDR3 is CASSERLALTDTQYF. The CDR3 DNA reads TGTGCCAGCAGTGAGCGGTTAGCCCTCACAGATACGCAGTATTTT. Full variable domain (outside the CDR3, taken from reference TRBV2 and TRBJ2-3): EPEVTQTPSHQVTQMGQEVILRCVPISNHLYFYWYRQILGQKVEFLVSFYNNEISEKSEIFDDQFSVERPDGSNFTLKIRSTKLEDSAMYFCASSERLALTDTQYFGPGTRLTVL.